The rows below give T cell receptor beta chains drawn from one sample of a study of PD-1 blockade in classical Hodgkin lymphoma. Profiling relied on immunoSEQ multiplex PCR, and the TCRdb table lists in-frame clones only, not all of them. The sample consists of approximately 70,000 clones, just over 90% of them appearing once. The source was peripheral blood mononuclear cells (PBMCs), collected at baseline. The receptors shown here come from a human donor with classical Hodgkin lymphoma. Both conserved end residues are part of each CDR3. The order of the fields is V gene, J gene, clone size, D gene, CDR3 protein, CDR3 DNA. A D gene is named only where the DNA matches it firmly. Where a row states a size, it is once, few, many or the class of an expanded clone; other rows omit it.

V: TRBV4-3
J: TRBJ2-2
size: -
D: -
CDR3: CASSQDPIGGSSTGELFF
DNA: TGCGCCAGCAGCCAAGACCCTATAGGGGGTTCGTCTACCGGGGAGCTGTTTTTT

V: TRBV19
J: TRBJ2-1
size: -
D: -
CDR3: CASSYGSGGGNEQFF
DNA: TGTGCCAGTAGTTATGGTAGCGGAGGAGGTAATGAGCAGTTCTTC

V: TRBV20-1
J: TRBJ2-1
size: -
D: TRBD1
CDR3: CSAQQGYEQFF
DNA: TGCAGTGCTCAACAGGGGTATGAGCAGTTCTTC

V: TRBV18
J: TRBJ2-7
size: -
D: -
CDR3: CASSDQEGYEQYF
DNA: TGTGCCAGCTCAGACCAGGAGGGGTACGAGCAGTACTTC

V: TRBV9
J: TRBJ2-6
size: -
D: -
CDR3: CASSVDPSILGANVLTF
DNA: TGTGCCAGCAGCGTAGATCCTAGCATTCTTGGGGCCAACGTCCTGACTTTC

V: TRBV29-1
J: TRBJ1-1
size: -
D: -
CDR3: CSVRIMNTEAFF
DNA: TGCAGCGTCCGTATAATGAACACTGAAGCTTTCTTT

V: TRBV6-5
J: TRBJ1-2
size: -
D: -
CDR3: CASRADRSYGYTF
DNA: TGTGCCAGCAGAGCCGACAGAAGCTATGGCTACACCTTC

V: TRBV7-6
J: TRBJ2-5
size: -
D: -
CDR3: CASSSSRLALETQYF
DNA: TGTGCCAGCAGCTCGAGCCGGCTAGCCCTCGAGACCCAGTACTTC

V: TRBV2
J: TRBJ1-1
size: few
D: -
CDR3: CASSEGNEAFF
DNA: TGTGCCAGCAGTGAGGGAAATGAAGCTTTCTTT

V: TRBV9
J: TRBJ2-2
size: -
D: -
CDR3: CASRRDTANTGELFF
DNA: TGTGCCAGCAGAAGGGACACCGCGAACACCGGGGAGCTGTTTTTT

V: TRBV5-1
J: TRBJ2-3
size: -
D: -
CDR3: CASSLRTTSGTDTQYF
DNA: TGCGCCAGCAGCTTGCGTACCACGAGCGGCACAGATACGCAGTATTTT

V: TRBV30
J: TRBJ1-5
size: -
D: -
CDR3: CAWSAQDQPQHF
DNA: TGTGCCTGGAGTGCTCAAGATCAGCCCCAGCATTTT

V: TRBV14
J: TRBJ2-2
size: -
D: -
CDR3: CASSPWDSSNTGELFF
DNA: TGTGCCAGCAGCCCCTGGGACTCTTCGAACACCGGGGAGCTGTTTTTT

V: TRBV11-2
J: TRBJ2-5
size: -
D: TRBD1
CDR3: CASSLVEGQGGETQYF
DNA: TGTGCCAGCAGCTTAGTCGAGGGACAGGGCGGAGAGACCCAGTACTTC

V: TRBV6-1
J: TRBJ2-1
size: -
D: TRBD2
CDR3: CASSEDRRSTSGSRQFF
DNA: TGTGCCAGCAGTGAAGACAGGAGATCCACTAGCGGGAGCCGACAGTTCTTC

V: TRBV2
J: TRBJ2-1
size: -
D: TRBD2
CDR3: CASSINSGRNDEQFF
DNA: TGTGCCAGCAGTATCAATAGCGGGAGGAATGATGAGCAGTTCTTC

V: TRBV7-3
J: TRBJ1-1
size: -
D: -
CDR3: CASSPRGMNTEAFF
DNA: TGTGCCAGCAGCCCCAGGGGCATGAACACTGAAGCTTTCTTT

V: TRBV18
J: TRBJ1-2
size: -
D: -
CDR3: CASSPGRAPNYGYTF
DNA: TGTGCCAGCTCACCTGGTAGGGCCCCTAACTATGGCTACACCTTC

V: TRBV18
J: TRBJ2-3
size: -
D: -
CDR3: CASSPSEGSTDTQYF
DNA: TGTGCCAGCTCACCCTCTGAGGGAAGCACAGATACGCAGTATTTT

V: TRBV30
J: TRBJ1-3
size: -
D: -
CDR3: CAWSVPLGFSGNTIYF
DNA: TGTGCCTGGAGTGTACCTTTGGGGTTCTCTGGAAACACCATATATTTT

V: TRBV30
J: TRBJ1-2
size: -
D: -
CDR3: CAWRPGRGLYNSYGYTF
DNA: TGTGCCTGGAGGCCCGGCAGGGGTCTTTATAATTCCTATGGCTACACCTTC

V: TRBV5-1
J: TRBJ2-2
size: -
D: -
CDR3: CASVLARNTGELFF
DNA: TGCGCCAGCGTCCTAGCGCGGAACACCGGGGAGCTGTTTTTT